These 5 T cell receptor beta chains share one sample of origin, sequenced in a study of T-cell memory formation after mild COVID-19. Each CDR3 protein is one row after TCRdb ran MiXCR on the 5' RACE reads. The sample lists 250,000 to 350,000 distinct CDR3 sequences; approximately 15% were seen once. The sample taken for sequencing was PBMCs or a T cell subset sorted from them (not recorded which). The receptor set was obtained from a young man who had mild COVID-19 (a few samples of this study predate the infection). Cell type and time point are not known.

This clonotype was seen more than once but under ten times. This sequence joins TRBV12-3 or TRBV12-4 and TRBJ2-3; 7 bases are shared with TRBD2. J lost 2 bases, V lost 5 bases, and 7 bases had no gene match. This CDR3 is built from 15 residues. In DNA form, the CDR3 reads TGTGCCAGCAGTACAAACCGGGACTACACAGATACGCAGTATTTT. It translates to CASSTNRDYTDTQYF.

This clonotype was counted at least ten times. The chain has TRBV5-1 and TRBJ2-1; 9 positions agree with TRBD1. Germline V gene lookup returns CDR1 SGHRS and CDR2 YFSETQ. The ends lost 4 bases at V and 4 bases at J; junction bases unmatched: 3. The length of the CDR3 is 14 residues. The CDR3, as DNA: TGCGCCAGCAGCCAGGGACAGGGTTACAATGAGCAGTTCTTC. Translated, it gives CASSQGQGYNEQFF.

This chain uses TRBV9 with TRBJ1-2; D gene uncertain. Germline V gives CDR1 SGDLS, CDR2 YYNGEE. This CDR3 is 15 amino acids long. V was clipped by 4 bases and J by 5 bases, with 18 bases between them. CDR3 protein: CASSPSEILRYGYTF. CDR3 bases: TGTGCCAGCAGCCCTTCGGAGATTCTTAGATATGGCTACACCTTC.

The J gene is TRBJ1-1, the V gene TRBV30; D unresolved. Germline-derived CDR1 and CDR2 are GTSNPN and SVGIG (reference sequence). The CDR3 length is 12 residues. CDR3 sequence reads: CAFTRENTEAFF. The CDR3 DNA follows: TGTGCTTTTACACGGGAAAACACTGAAGCTTTCTTT.

This clonotype was seen a few times. The chain recombines TRBV20-1 with TRBJ2-3, with 7 bases matching TRBD2. Germline values: CDR1 DFQATT, CDR2 SNEGSKA (reference sequence). V lost 0 bases, J lost 2 bases, and 8 bases stayed unmatched. There are 16 residues in the CDR3. Here the CDR3 DNA reads TGCAGTGCTAGAGATCAGTCTAGCGGATACACAGATACGCAGTATTTT. Translating gives CSARDQSSGYTDTQYF.